This T cell receptor beta chain was sequenced for a study of beta chain features in type 1 diabetes. As every portion of the isolated RNA was reverse transcribed, the sequencing read expressed TCRB transcripts. TCRdb's table, derived via immunoSEQ multiplex PCR, lists solely in-frame clones and lacks some. Of fewer than 350,000 clones in the sample, approximately 16% were seen once. Whole-study results and caveats: Whether HLA type influences TCRB rearrangement remained unresolved here. Among patients, naive, central memory and Treg TCRB repertoires appeared more similar than among healthy donors. Across all four CD4+ subsets, people with type 1 diabetes showed modestly shorter TCRB CDR3s. Reduced insertions and increased deletions marked VDJ junctions in type 1 diabetes patients. High-TCR-expressing cells could be over-represented by cDNA sequencing.

Looked up from germline, CDR1 is DFQATT and CDR2 is SNEGSKA (reference sequence). The CDR3 is made up of 11 amino acids. Trimming took off 7 bases at V and 5 bases at J, with 11 bases between the two ends. This clone was observed a few times. The antigen remains unidentified. The sample was naive CD4+ T cells from blood. The chain employs TRBV20-1 and TRBJ2-5; D may be TRBD2 (5 bases). The sequence was obtained from a young man with type 1 diabetes. The DNA for the CDR3 is TGCAGTGTCAGAAGAGGGGAGACCCAGTACTTC. It translates to CSVRRGETQYF.